This TCR beta chain was identified during a study of spatial heterogeneity in lung cancer. Study summary: When follow-up PBMC samples existed, they were sequenced (at a median of roughly 2 years after resection).

A unique molecular identifier was carried by every single TCR cDNA molecule. One entry per CDR3 protein, called by TCRdb with MiXCR from the 5' RACE reads. The profile covers fewer than 60,000 distinct CDR3 sequences, with 6% to 8.5% appearing a single time and 35% to 45% taken by the ten largest. Points from the study as a whole: Ubiquitous expanded tumor TCRs were seen in blood more at resection than at follow-up.

This clonotype occurred a few times. Its specificity is unknown. Germline loops: CDR1 SGHRS, CDR2 YFSETQ. The V segment lost 2 bases and the J segment 7 bases; nucleotides outside the gene matches: 8. The CDR3 is made up of 15 amino acids. Regarding time point: blood at routine non-recurrence follow-up after resection. The authors sequenced whole RNA from tumor, nontumor lung or frozen PBMC without sorting. The clonotype was recovered from a female donor with early-stage non-small cell lung cancer. The chain links TRBV5-1 to TRBJ2-1; 8 bases are shared with TRBD1. Sequenced material: PBMCs, taken at follow-up. CDR3 DNA sequence: TGCGCCAGCAGCTTTGGCAATACAGGGGGGAATGAGCAGTTCTTC. Encoded protein: CASSFGNTGGNEQFF. The whole variable domain, filled in from reference TRBV5-1 and TRBJ2-1, reads KAGVTQTPRYLIKTRGQQVTLSCSPISGHRSVSWYQQTPGQGLQFLFEYFSETQRNKGNFPGRFSGRQFSNSRSEMNVSTLELGDSALYLCASSFGNTGGNEQFFGPGTRLTVL.